A single sample gave rise to the 24 T cell receptor beta chains below, sequenced in a study of T cell responses to AZD1222 COVID-19 vaccine. The table came from immunoSEQ multiplex PCR; TCRdb's copy has only in-frame clones and leaves some out. The sample lists about 190,000 clones, more than 75% occurring once. Source: peripheral blood, taken on day 0 of MenACWY control vaccination. The receptor set was obtained from an adult in good health.

CDR3: CASSVGPWVGELFF. In nucleotides, the CDR3 is TGTGCCAGCAGCGTAGGCCCGTGGGTTGGGGAGCTGTTTTTT. The chain carries TRBV9 and TRBJ2-2, with unresolved D. The germline CDR1 and CDR2 sequences are SGDLS and YYNGEE. The CDR3 loop spans 14 amino acids. With 0 bases removed from V and 8 bases from J, the gap between germline ends came to 11 bases.

The chain combines TRBV29-1 with TRBJ2-6, with D uncertain. CDR1 is SQVTM and CDR2 is ANQGSEA in the germline V gene. The CDR3 consists of 11 residues. V lost 6 bases to trimming and J lost 5 bases, with 5 bases between them. CDR3 nucleotides: TGCAGCGTATGGTGGGCCAACGTCCTGACTTTC. Residues: CSVWWANVLTF. The full variable domain, in which reference TRBV29-1 and TRBJ2-6 provide the parts outside the CDR3, is SAVISQKPSRDICQRGTSLTIQCQVDSQVTMMFWYRQQPGQSLTLIATANQGSEATYESGFVIDKFPISRPNLTFSTLTVSNMSPEDSSIYLCSVWWANVLTFGAGSRLTVL.

This clone was observed a single time. This rearrangement joins TRBV6-5 to TRBJ1-5; D ambiguous. The germline CDR1 and CDR2 sequences are MNHEY and SVGAGI. V was shortened by 2 bases and J by 9 bases, with 8 bases between the two germline ends. This CDR3 is 12 amino acids long. Here the CDR3 DNA reads TGTGCCAGCAGTTACGCTAGCGGGCCCCAGCATTTT. Protein sequence: CASSYASGPQHF.

The V gene is TRBV5-1, the J gene TRBJ2-3; D remains unclear. The CDR3 is made up of 14 amino acids. V lost 4 bases, J lost 4 bases, and 13 bases lay in between. Germline values: CDR1 SGHRS, CDR2 YFSETQ. CDR3 loop: CASSPRQVADTQYF. In DNA form, the CDR3 reads TGCGCCAGCAGCCCCCGGCAGGTTGCAGATACGCAGTATTTT.

The chain links TRBV5-1 to TRBJ2-5, with 13 positions matching TRBD2. Looked up from germline, CDR1 is SGHRS and CDR2 is YFSETQ. After removal of 5 bases from V and 5 bases from J, the junction contained 6 bases not matched to a gene. This CDR3 is built from 15 residues. The CDR3 spells CASSQGLAGVETQYF. In DNA, the CDR3 is TGCGCCAGCAGTCAAGGACTAGCGGGAGTTGAGACCCAGTACTTC.

The rearrangement uses TRBV2 and TRBJ2-7; 10 positions agree with TRBD2. Trimming took 0 bases from V and 5 from J; bases not matched to a gene: 4. Per germline, CDR1 SNHLY and CDR2 FYNNEI. This CDR3 spans 15 amino acids. This CDR3 reads CASSEAGLAGDEQYF. The CDR3 DNA sequence: TGTGCCAGCAGTGAAGCAGGGCTAGCGGGGGACGAGCAGTACTTC.

The chain links TRBV6-5 to TRBJ2-4; 9 positions agree with TRBD1. V shed 0 bases, J shed 8 bases, and the junction held 2 bases outside the gene matches. This CDR3 is 14 amino acids long. CDR1 MNHEY and CDR2 SVGAGI come from the germline V gene. For the CDR3, the DNA is TGTGCCAGCAGTTACTCGGACAGGGGAGACATTCAGTACTTC. As protein: CASSYSDRGDIQYF.

The chain has TRBV19 and TRBJ2-7, with D perhaps TRBD1 (6 bases). V gave up 4 bases and J gave up 5 bases, with 21 bases separating them. Germline V lookup: CDR1 LNHDA, CDR2 SQIVND (reference sequence). This CDR3 region has 16 residues. CDR3 bases: TGTGCCAGTAGTACAAGGGGCCGGGACAAACTCCACGAGCAGTACTTC. This gives the protein CASSTRGRDKLHEQYF.

V gene TRBV10-3 combines with J gene TRBJ1-6; D is unclear. The CDR3 is made up of 13 amino acids. Germline values: CDR1 ENHRY, CDR2 SYGVKD. V was clipped by 10 bases and J by 5 bases, with 12 bases between them. The CDR3: CASREPHNSPLHF. CDR3 nucleotides: TGTGCCAGCCGGGAACCCCATAATTCACCCCTCCACTTT.

The chain couples TRBV27 to TRBJ2-7; no reliable D call. CDR3 length: 14 residues. Germline V lookup: CDR1 MNHEY, CDR2 SMNVEV (reference sequence). V was shortened by 3 bases and J by 0 bases, with 9 bases between the two germline ends. CDR3 amino acids: CASSFLGPSYEQYF. CDR3 sequence (DNA): TGTGCCAGCAGTTTTCTAGGACCCTCCTACGAGCAGTACTTC.

This chain connects TRBV5-4 to TRBJ2-6; D is unclear. From germline, CDR1 is SGHNT and CDR2 YYREEE (reference sequence). This CDR3 is 20 amino acids long. The ends were cut back, 7 bases at V and 0 bases at J, with 26 bases in the middle. This chain's CDR3 is CASSRRLAEIDSSGANVLTF. CDR3 DNA: TGTGCCAGCTCAAGGCGCTTGGCTGAGATAGATTCCTCTGGGGCCAACGTCCTGACTTTC.

In its sample, this clone was seen a few times. CDR3 sequence (DNA): TGTGCCTGGAGTGAGGGACAGGATCAGCCCCAGCATTTT. This codes for CAWSEGQDQPQHF. The rearrangement joins TRBV30 to TRBJ1-5; 8 nucleotides match TRBD1. V lost 1 base and J lost 5; bases outside the gene matches: 1. Germline V gene lookup returns CDR1 GTSNPN and CDR2 SVGIG (reference sequence). This CDR3 contains 13 residues.

The chain joins TRBV24-1 to TRBJ1-2, with no clear D. With 4 bases removed from V and 8 bases from J, the gap between germline ends came to 13 bases. The CDR3 length is 13 residues. The V gene's germline CDR1 is KGHDR and CDR2 SFDVKD. For the CDR3, the DNA is TGTGCCACCAGTGAGGGCCTTCGGGCCGGCTACACCTTC. It is translated as CATSEGLRAGYTF.

V and J are TRBV5-4 and TRBJ2-1, with D unclear. The V gene's germline CDR1 is SGHNT and CDR2 YYREEE (reference sequence). The CDR3 covers 13 residues. V lost 0 bases, J lost 10 bases, and 11 bases lay in between. The CDR3 is CASSLDPEREQFF. In DNA form, the CDR3 reads TGTGCCAGCAGCTTGGATCCAGAGCGCGAGCAGTTCTTC.

V usage is TRBV30 and J usage is TRBJ1-5; tentative D call: TRBD1 (5 bases). This CDR3 has 14 residues. CDR1 is GTSNPN, CDR2 SVGIG, per germline (reference sequence). Deletions cut 1 base from V and 4 bases from J, with 11 bases between. Written as DNA, the CDR3 is TGTGCCTGGAGTGACCGACAGCTGAATCAGCCCCAGCATTTT. As protein: CAWSDRQLNQPQHF.

This rearrangement joins TRBV7-9 to TRBJ1-4; 7 nucleotides match TRBD1. CDR1 and CDR2 from the germline V gene are SEHNR and FQNEAQ (reference sequence). V was pared by 5 bases and J by 5 bases, with 11 bases of the junction left unmatched. This CDR3 has 16 amino acids. The CDR3 reads CASSPPGAGGNEKLFF. The DNA for the CDR3 is TGTGCCAGCAGCCCCCCGGGGGCAGGGGGGAATGAAAAACTGTTTTTT.

As concerns this clone: A junction boundary mismatches the germline segment, possibly from a read error. The chain couples TRBV24-1 to TRBJ2-7; D remains unclear. CDR3 length: 18 amino acids. The germline V gene encodes CDR1 KGHDR and CDR2 SFDVKD. The CDR3 sequence: CATGDFNPGRSHRYEQYF. The CDR3 DNA sequence: TGTGCCACCGGTGATTTTAACCCCGGACGTTCCCATCGCTACGAGCAGTACTTC.

The genes are TRBV18 and TRBJ1-5; D not certain. The germline gives CDR1 KGHSH, CDR2 LQKENI. The CDR3 is 15 amino acids. V dropped 4 bases and J dropped 0 bases, with 10 bases sitting between them. The CDR3 sequence is CASSQDGFSNQPQHF. The CDR3 DNA sequence: TGTGCCAGCTCACAGGACGGATTTAGCAATCAGCCCCAGCATTTT.

V usage is TRBV12-3 or TRBV12-4 and J usage is TRBJ1-1; D may be TRBD1 (6 bases). V was cut by 3 bases and J by 6 bases, with 8 bases left in between. The CDR3 totals 12 residues. CDR3 coding DNA: TGTGCCAGCAGTTTCCCAGGGGCTGAAGCTTTCTTT. This translates into CASSFPGAEAFF.

The rearrangement uses TRBV6-1 and TRBJ1-1; TRBD1 matches 7 bases. Looked up from germline, CDR1 is MNHNS and CDR2 is SASEGT. The V and J ends lost 0 bases and 4 bases, in that order; junction bases with no gene match: 8. The CDR3 is made up of 16 amino acids. This chain's CDR3 is CASSEAPTGPSTEAFF. In nucleotides, the CDR3 is TGTGCCAGCAGTGAAGCGCCGACAGGGCCTAGCACTGAAGCTTTCTTT.

The chain joins TRBV7-3 to TRBJ1-1, with a possible D match to TRBD1 (6 bases). The germline V gene has CDR1 SGHTA and CDR2 FQGTGA. The ends were cut back, 2 bases at V and 5 bases at J, with 12 bases in the middle. The length of the CDR3 is 14 residues. This chain's CDR3 is CASSLEGEGTEAFF. For the CDR3, the DNA is TGTGCCAGCAGCTTAGAGGGGGAAGGAACTGAAGCTTTCTTT.

V and J are TRBV18 and TRBJ2-7; 7 nucleotides align to TRBD2. The CDR3 covers 15 residues. From germline, CDR1 is KGHSH and CDR2 LQKENI. V trimming: 0 bases; J trimming: 2 bases; junction bases outside the gene matches: 4. CDR3 residues: CASSPPAGATYEQYF. CDR3 coding DNA: TGTGCCAGCTCACCACCGGCGGGAGCGACCTACGAGCAGTACTTC.

The rearrangement joins TRBV19 to TRBJ2-5; D gene ambiguous. The length of the CDR3 is 15 residues. Trimming took off 7 bases at V and 4 bases at J, with 19 bases between the two ends. CDR1 is LNHDA and CDR2 is SQIVND in the germline V gene (reference sequence). This CDR3 is CASMDPPMSLETQYF. The CDR3, as DNA: TGTGCCAGTATGGATCCCCCCATGAGTTTAGAGACCCAGTACTTC.

The rearrangement joins TRBV5-6 to TRBJ1-6; the D gene is possibly TRBD1 (5 bases). The CDR3 length is 17 residues. The V end lost 4 bases, the J end lost 0 bases, and 14 bases lay between the germline ends. From germline, CDR1 is SGHDT and CDR2 YYEEEE. CDR3 bases: TGTGCCAGCAGCCTGGCCGACAGAAGCTCCTATAATTCACCCCTCCACTTT. It specifies CASSLADRSSYNSPLHF.